The rows below give T cell receptor beta chains drawn from one sample of a study of blood T cell repertoires in COVID-19. Profiling relied on immunoSEQ multiplex PCR, and the TCRdb table lists in-frame clones only, not all of them. The sample has hundreds of thousands of clones, more than 75% seen once; the top ten hold approximately 2.5%. Specimen: peripheral blood. These receptors were obtained from an older woman with COVID-19, enrolled during active disease. Each CDR3 is given with its conserved first and last residue. Fields, in order: D gene, V gene, CDR3 length, J gene, clone size, CDR3 protein, CDR3 DNA. D genes are given only for firm matches. Only part of the rows carry a size: once, few, many, or a class if the clone is expanded.

d_gene: .; v_gene: TRBV11-2; len: 14; j_gene: TRBJ1-2; abundance: .; CDR3aa: CASSLGFVTGGYTF; CDR3nt: TGTGCCAGCAGCTTAGGTTTTGTTACAGGTGGCTACACCTTC
d_gene: .; v_gene: TRBV28; len: 14; j_gene: TRBJ1-5; abundance: .; CDR3aa: CASRAGTLNQPQHF; CDR3nt: TGTGCCAGCAGGGCCGGGACACTAAATCAGCCCCAGCATTTT
d_gene: TRBD2; v_gene: TRBV7-2; len: 15; j_gene: TRBJ2-7; abundance: .; CDR3aa: CASTLRLAGGYEQYF; CDR3nt: TGTGCCAGCACCCTTCGACTAGCGGGGGGCTACGAGCAGTACTTC
d_gene: .; v_gene: TRBV7-8; len: 16; j_gene: TRBJ1-3; abundance: .; CDR3aa: CASSLGGGGAGNTIYF; CDR3nt: TGTGCCAGCAGCTTGGGGGGAGGAGGGGCTGGAAACACCATATATTTT
d_gene: .; v_gene: TRBV9; len: 15; j_gene: TRBJ2-2; abundance: .; CDR3aa: CASSVGHLNTGELFF; CDR3nt: TGTGCCAGCAGCGTCGGACACCTGAACACCGGGGAGCTGTTTTTT
d_gene: .; v_gene: TRBV7-9; len: 13; j_gene: TRBJ2-7; abundance: .; CDR3aa: CASSLVPGDEQYF; CDR3nt: TGTGCCAGCAGCTTAGTACCAGGGGATGAGCAGTACTTC
d_gene: TRBD2; v_gene: TRBV5-1; len: 15; j_gene: TRBJ2-4; abundance: .; CDR3aa: CASSLGDGGGNIQYF; CDR3nt: TGCGCCAGCAGCTTGGGGGACGGCGGGGGTAACATTCAGTACTTC
d_gene: .; v_gene: TRBV7-9; len: 12; j_gene: TRBJ2-7; abundance: .; CDR3aa: CASSLQPGEQYF; CDR3nt: TGTGCCAGCAGCTTACAACCGGGAGAGCAGTACTTC
d_gene: .; v_gene: TRBV28; len: 14; j_gene: TRBJ1-4; abundance: .; CDR3aa: CASKNAGTNEKLFF; CDR3nt: TGTGCCAGCAAAAACGCGGGGACTAATGAAAAACTGTTTTTT
d_gene: .; v_gene: TRBV21-1; len: 16; j_gene: TRBJ1-5; abundance: few; CDR3aa: CASSKMRQGGGQPQHF; CDR3nt: TGTGCCAGCAGCAAAATGCGACAGGGCGGAGGGCAGCCCCAGCATTTT
d_gene: .; v_gene: TRBV18; len: 13; j_gene: TRBJ1-4; abundance: .; CDR3aa: CASSRRHGEKLFF; CDR3nt: TGTGCCAGCTCACGACGACACGGTGAAAAACTGTTTTTT
d_gene: .; v_gene: TRBV9; len: 15; j_gene: TRBJ1-2; abundance: .; CDR3aa: CASSATSQGSYGYTF; CDR3nt: TGTGCCAGCAGCGCAACGTCGCAGGGGAGCTATGGCTACACCTTC